This T cell receptor (beta chain) was observed in a study of blood T cell repertoires in COVID-19. A word on this clone: Compared with germline, one end of the junction differs, possibly owing to a read error.

Libraries were prepared by immunoSEQ multiplex PCR; TCRdb keeps only in-frame clonotypes and omits some of them. Altogether approximately 300,000 clones are present, about nine tenths being singletons, with the ten largest covering roughly 2.6%. CDR3 size: 15 residues. Germline V gene lookup returns CDR1 MDHEN and CDR2 SYDVKM. The source material was PBMCs or T cells enriched from blood (not recorded which). The chain has TRBV28 and TRBJ2-5; 11 bases align to TRBD1. This clonotype was sampled from a man in his fifties or sixties who had recovered from COVID-19. The CDR3, as DNA: TGTGCCAGCAGCTTATTGGGACAGGGGGGGGAGACCCAGTACTTC. It encodes CASSLLGQGGETQYF.